The 32 T cell receptor beta chains below all came from one sample that was sequenced in a study of identical twins. TCRdb reprocessed the 5' RACE reads via MiXCR and lists one record per CDR3 protein. The table lists around 960,000 distinct CDR3 sequences, 9% to 15% of them singletons. In addition, the sample was reused for a study of yellow fever vaccine responses in identical twins.

The sample was PBMCs. The receptors stem from a woman aged 18-29 years in good health.

The chain joins TRBV20-1 to TRBJ2-3; TRBD2 aligns across 15 bases. Germline V CDR1 and CDR2: DFQATT, SNEGSKA (reference sequence). V lost 5 bases to trimming and J lost 5 bases; unmatched junction nucleotides: 11. This CDR3 is 17 amino acids long. CDR3 in amino acids: CSAWTSGGAGGLDTQYF. Here the CDR3 DNA reads TGCAGTGCTTGGACTAGCGGGGGGGCTGGAGGTCTAGATACGCAGTATTTT.

This clonotype appeared a few times. This rearrangement joins TRBV7-2 to TRBJ1-1, with D maybe TRBD1 (6 bases). The germline V gene encodes CDR1 SGHTA and CDR2 FQGNSA. Deletions cut 5 bases from V and 0 bases from J, with 13 bases between. The CDR3 loop spans 15 amino acids. For the CDR3, the DNA is TGTGCCAGCAGCGCCCAAGGGACATTGAACACTGAAGCTTTCTTT. Amino acid sequence: CASSAQGTLNTEAFF.

This clonotype was counted a few times. This rearrangement joins TRBV4-1 to TRBJ2-7; D gene uncertain. V lost 2 bases and J 5 bases, leaving 13 bases between the germline ends. Germline CDR1 reads MGHRA; CDR2 reads YSYEKL. The CDR3 consists of 14 residues. The CDR3: CASSQINSGDEQYF. As DNA, the CDR3 is TGCGCCAGCAGCCAAATAAATAGTGGTGACGAGCAGTACTTC.

This clonotype was detected ten times or more. This chain joins TRBV11-2 and TRBJ2-1, with 12 bases that match TRBD1. Germline CDR1 and CDR2: SGHAT and FQNNGV. J lost 9 bases, V lost 0 bases, and 9 bases had no gene match. The CDR3 covers 17 residues. CDR3 region: CASSLDIGDRGRGEQFF. Here the CDR3 DNA reads TGTGCCAGCAGCTTAGATATAGGGGACAGGGGGCGGGGTGAGCAGTTCTTC.

This clonotype was counted at least ten times. This chain links TRBV5-1 with TRBJ2-1, with 11 bases fitting TRBD2. V shed 4 bases and J 4 bases; nucleotides not matched to a gene: 1. CDR3 length: 14 amino acids. The germline V gene encodes CDR1 SGHRS and CDR2 YFSETQ. The CDR3 sequence is CASSGTSGYNEQFF. For the CDR3, the DNA is TGCGCCAGCAGCGGGACTAGCGGTTACAATGAGCAGTTCTTC.

V gene TRBV18 combines with J gene TRBJ1-2; D unresolved. Germline values: CDR1 KGHSH, CDR2 LQKENI. V gave up 1 base and J gave up 0 bases, with 6 bases separating them. The length of the CDR3 is 14 residues. The DNA for the CDR3 is TGTGCCAGCTCACCACTGGCACCTAACTATGGCTACACCTTC. This gives the protein CASSPLAPNYGYTF.

This clonotype was found a few times. This rearrangement joins TRBV20-1 to TRBJ2-3, with D unresolved. V lost 4 bases to trimming and J lost 3 bases, with 11 bases between them. From germline, CDR1 is DFQATT and CDR2 SNEGSKA (reference sequence). CDR3 size: 13 residues. DNA for the CDR3: TGCAGTGCTACGGACCTAGAAACAGATACGCAGTATTTT. Protein product: CSATDLETDTQYF.

This chain links TRBV4-2 with TRBJ2-1, with 12 bases identical to TRBD2. V lost 4 bases to trimming and J lost 9 bases; unmatched junction nucleotides: 7. In germline, CDR1 is LGHNA, CDR2 YNFKEQ. The CDR3 sequence is 15 residues long. CDR3 sequence: CASSPGLAGFSEQFF. CDR3 sequence (DNA): TGTGCCAGCAGCCCCGGACTAGCGGGGTTTAGTGAGCAGTTCTTC.

A few counts support this clonotype. The chain joins TRBV24-1 to TRBJ2-1; D perhaps matches TRBD1 (6 bases). In germline, CDR1 is KGHDR, CDR2 SFDVKD. Trimming took off 4 bases at V and 7 bases at J, with 13 bases between the two ends. CDR3 size: 14 residues. This chain's CDR3 is CATSDGTKLNEQFF. Here the CDR3 DNA reads TGTGCCACCAGTGACGGGACAAAACTTAATGAGCAGTTCTTC.

This clonotype came up many times. The CDR3 reads CASSPRTIYGYTF. In nucleotides, the CDR3 is TGTGCCAGCAGCCCCCGGACCATCTATGGCTACACCTTC. This rearrangement joins TRBV12-3 or TRBV12-4 to TRBJ1-2; the D is unclear. The CDR3 has 13 amino acids. The V and J ends lost 6 bases and 4 bases respectively, with 12 bases between them.

The gene calls are TRBV28 and TRBJ2-1; no firm D call. The V end lost 8 bases, the J end lost 9 bases, and 14 bases lay between the germline ends. This CDR3 contains 12 residues. Germline assignment: CDR1 MDHEN and CDR2 SYDVKM. CDR3 coding DNA: TGTGCCAGCGGGGAACGAGATCTTGAGCAGTTCTTC. It translates to CASGERDLEQFF.

This clonotype has a handful of counts. V and J are TRBV14 and TRBJ1-2; D is unresolved. The CDR3 is 14 amino acids. CDR1 SGHDN and CDR2 FVKESK come from the germline V gene. V gave up 0 bases and J gave up 9 bases, with 14 bases separating them. The CDR3 region has the DNA TGTGCCAGCAGCCAAGACGGGAACAGAAACAGCTACACCTTC. As protein: CASSQDGNRNSYTF.

The rearrangement uses TRBV12-3 or TRBV12-4 and TRBJ1-1, with D possibly being TRBD1 (6 bases). This CDR3 region has 12 residues. V lost 6 bases to trimming and J lost 3 bases, with 8 bases between them. CDR3 bases: TGTGCCAGCAGCAACAGGGACACTGAAGCTTTCTTT. Protein sequence: CASSNRDTEAFF.

CDR3 loop: CASSEAGTSSEQYF. The CDR3 DNA follows: TGTGCCAGCAGTGAAGCCGGGACTAGTAGCGAGCAGTACTTC. V is TRBV6-1 and J is TRBJ2-7; 8 nucleotides match TRBD2. The CDR3 length is 14 residues. CDR1 MNHNS and CDR2 SASEGT come from the germline V gene. V was clipped by 0 bases and J by 6 bases; unmatched bases: 4.

This clonotype was picked up a small number of times. CDR3 nucleotide sequence: TGTGCCAGCAGTTTTGGGCGGGGGACGGAGACCCAGTACTTC. It codes for CASSFGRGTETQYF. This rearrangement joins TRBV12-3 or TRBV12-4 to TRBJ2-5; 7 nucleotides line up with TRBD2. The CDR3 covers 14 residues. Trimming cost V 3 bases and J 5 bases; bases outside gene matches: 6.

The chain links TRBV20-1 to TRBJ2-7; perhaps TRBD1 as D (5 bases). Per germline, CDR1 DFQATT and CDR2 SNEGSKA (reference sequence). Trimming took 3 bases from V and 5 from J, leaving 14 bases between them. The CDR3 contains 13 residues. This CDR3 is CSARTASTDEQYF. The CDR3 DNA reads as TGCAGTGCTAGGACAGCCTCGACAGACGAGCAGTACTTC.

The rearrangement joins TRBV5-5 to TRBJ2-1; tentative D call: TRBD2 (6 bases). The CDR3 consists of 15 residues. V gave up 5 bases and J gave up 10 bases, with 22 bases separating them. Germline V gene data show CDR1 as SGHKS and CDR2 as YYEKEE (reference sequence). The CDR3 loop reads CASRLTGADGFEQFF. The CDR3 DNA is TGTGCCAGCAGGCTAACGGGAGCTGATGGATTCGAGCAGTTCTTC.

This sequence joins TRBV12-3 or TRBV12-4 and TRBJ2-1, with 8 bases that match TRBD2. Trimming at V came to 6 bases and at J to 8 bases, leaving 21 bases not matched to a gene. The CDR3 is 18 amino acids. Here the CDR3 reads CASRPSLGGGPELYEQFF. Here the CDR3 DNA reads TGTGCCAGCAGGCCCTCCCTGGGCGGGGGGCCGGAATTATATGAGCAGTTCTTC.

J is TRBJ2-7 and V is TRBV14; TRBD1 matches at 9 bases. CDR1 and CDR2 from the germline V gene are SGHDN and FVKESK. V was pared by 5 bases and J by 2 bases, with 4 bases of the junction left unmatched. The CDR3 runs 14 residues. The CDR3 sequence: CASSGTGLTYEQYV. CDR3 DNA sequence: TGTGCCAGCAGCGGGACAGGGCTTACCTACGAGCAGTACGTC.

In its sample, this clonotype was seen many times. The genes are TRBV25-1 and TRBJ2-2; D unclear. Trimming cost V 3 bases and J 7 bases, with 18 bases left between them. CDR1 and CDR2 (germline): MGHDK, SYGVNS. This CDR3 is 16 amino acids long. CDR3 sequence reads: CASSDIKAILGGELFF. CDR3 nucleotides: TGTGCCAGCAGTGATATTAAGGCTATACTTGGCGGGGAGCTGTTTTTT. The complete variable domain, with remaining parts taken from reference TRBV25-1 and TRBJ2-2, reads EADIYQTPRYLVIGTGKKITLECSQTMGHDKMYWYQQDPGMELHLIHYSYGVNSTEKGDLSSESTVSRIRTEHFPLTLESARPSHTSQYLCASSDIKAILGGELFFGEGSRLTVL.

The table lists this clonotype with a few counts. This chain links TRBV20-1 with TRBJ2-1; tentatively, D is TRBD1 or TRBD2 (6 bases each). The CDR3 contains 18 residues. V was trimmed by 4 bases and J by 7 bases, leaving 29 bases between them. Germline values: CDR1 DFQATT, CDR2 SNEGSKA (reference sequence). The CDR3 DNA reads TGCAGTGCTACAACCCCCACCTACGAGACTAGGGGGAGGAATGAGCAGTTCTTC. It codes for CSATTPTYETRGRNEQFF.

This clonotype appeared a few times. J is TRBJ1-5 and V is TRBV3-1, with D unresolved. The germline CDR1 and CDR2 sequences are LGHDT and YNNKEL (reference sequence). The CDR3 covers 14 residues. Trimming removed 0 bases at V and 6 bases at J, with 9 bases between. The CDR3 nucleotides read TGTGCCAGCAGCCAAGAGGTAGGCGGTCAGCCCCAGCATTTT. Encoded protein: CASSQEVGGQPQHF.

V is TRBV9 and J is TRBJ2-1; D is perhaps TRBD2 (6 bases). Germline assignment: CDR1 SGDLS and CDR2 YYNGEE. The CDR3 has 14 residues. Trimming pared 2 bases from V and 8 bases from J, leaving 14 bases between. This chain's CDR3 is CASSVFGGFDEQFF. DNA for the CDR3: TGTGCCAGCAGCGTTTTCGGGGGTTTCGATGAGCAGTTCTTC.

The CDR3 bases are TGTGCCAGCAGCCCCCTATCAGGGGAGAGGCAGTTCTTC. Its translation: CASSPLSGERQFF. The chain is built from TRBV3-1 and TRBJ2-1, with D possibly matching TRBD1 (6 bases). V lost 4 bases and J lost 12, with 16 bases in between. This CDR3 is 13 amino acids long. The germline V gene has CDR1 LGHDT and CDR2 YNNKEL (reference sequence).

V is TRBV5-1 and J is TRBJ2-5; D gene ambiguous. Trimming cost V 5 bases and J 2 bases, with 10 bases left between them. The V gene's germline CDR1 is SGHRS and CDR2 YFSETQ. The CDR3 totals 13 residues. CDR3 sequence (DNA): TGCGCCAGCAGTTACGAGATACAAGAGACCCAGTACTTC. Amino acid sequence: CASSYEIQETQYF. Based on the CDR3 plus reference TRBV5-1 and TRBJ2-5, the full variable domain is KAGVTQTPRYLIKTRGQQVTLSCSPISGHRSVSWYQQTPGQGLQFLFEYFSETQRNKGNFPGRFSGRQFSNSRSEMNVSTLELGDSALYLCASSYEIQETQYFGPGTRLLVL.

This clonotype was seen many times. This rearrangement joins TRBV29-1 to TRBJ2-3; TRBD2 matches at 8 bases. Trimming removed 1 base from V and 3 bases from J; junction bases left unmatched: 6. This CDR3 is 15 amino acids long. Germline V gives CDR1 SQVTM, CDR2 ANQGSEA. The CDR3 protein is CSVEGRGAATDTQYF. The CDR3 DNA is TGCAGCGTTGAAGGGCGGGGGGCGGCGACAGATACGCAGTATTTT.

This clonotype was counted only a few times. The chain carries TRBV12-3 or TRBV12-4 and TRBJ2-1, with no clear D. V was clipped by 3 bases and J by 4 bases, with 7 bases between them. The CDR3 runs 13 residues. This chain's CDR3 is CASSFSWYNEQFF. DNA of the CDR3: TGTGCCAGCAGTTTTAGTTGGTACAATGAGCAGTTCTTC.

This clonotype was counted only a few times. The chain has TRBV20-1 and TRBJ1-1; D is ambiguous. The CDR3 spans 14 residues. Deletions cut 3 bases from V and 3 bases from J, with 14 bases between. CDR1 and CDR2 from the germline V gene are DFQATT and SNEGSKA (reference sequence). CDR3 nucleotides: TGCAGTGCTAGCGGAACCCGGGCGTACACTGAAGCTTTCTTT. Its translation is CSASGTRAYTEAFF.

The chain joins TRBV20-1 to TRBJ1-2; D not certain. This CDR3 is 12 amino acids long. The germline V and J ends were trimmed by 5 bases and 4 bases, with 11 bases remaining between them. The V gene's germline CDR1 is DFQATT and CDR2 SNEGSKA (reference sequence). The CDR3 DNA sequence: TGCAGTGCTGAGGAGGGCGGCTATGGCTACACCTTC. Encoded protein: CSAEEGGYGYTF.

The chain combines TRBV20-1 with TRBJ2-1; perhaps TRBD2 as D (5 bases). Germline CDR1 and CDR2: DFQATT and SNEGSKA (reference sequence). This CDR3 spans 12 amino acids. V lost 5 bases and J 8 bases, leaving 13 bases between the germline ends. The CDR3 reads CSAPSGVDEQFF. As DNA, the CDR3 is TGCAGTGCTCCGTCCGGGGTTGATGAGCAGTTCTTC.

This chain uses TRBV11-1 with TRBJ2-1; D remains unclear. This CDR3 spans 15 amino acids. Trimming took 5 bases from V and 10 from J, leaving 21 bases between them. Germline values: CDR1 SGHAT, CDR2 FQDESV (reference sequence). The CDR3: CASSLTPLRIREQFF. The CDR3 DNA reads TGTGCCAGCAGCCTTACTCCCCTAAGAATCAGGGAGCAGTTCTTC.

Here the CDR3 reads CASSLMGFNTGELFF. CDR3 coding DNA: TGTGCCAGCAGTTTAATGGGCTTCAACACCGGGGAGCTGTTTTTT. The genes are TRBV12-3 or TRBV12-4 and TRBJ2-2; no reliable D call. The CDR3 contains 15 residues. V was clipped by 2 bases and J by 2 bases, with 9 bases between them.